This TCR beta chain was sequenced for a study of blood T cell repertoires in COVID-19. As processed by the authors: Estimates of nucleated cell counts were drawn from the amplification of reference gene primers. Clones were read by immunoSEQ multiplex PCR, and TCRdb kept only the in-frame ones, dropping some. The V and J calls and the clone size are those of that table, but D and trimming were determined from the DNA. Among about 370,000 clones, around 91% were seen once, and the ten largest hold about 1%. The receptor comes from a man younger than 35 who had recovered from COVID-19. The sample consisted of PBMCs or T cells enriched from blood (not recorded which).

This CDR3 reads CASSLSGQGIYEQYF. The CDR3 coding sequence is TGTGCCAGCAGCTTAAGTGGACAGGGGATCTACGAGCAGTACTTC. This chain joins TRBV7-3 and TRBJ2-7, with TRBD1 identical over 9 bases. CDR1 is SGHTA, CDR2 FQGTGA, per germline. This CDR3 spans 15 amino acids. The ends lost 1 base at V and 3 bases at J; junction bases unmatched: 4.